This T cell receptor (beta chain) was captured in a study of blood T cell repertoires in COVID-19. Using immunoSEQ multiplex PCR, the repertoire was profiled, and TCRdb retains in-frame clones only, with some absent. The repertoire holds a few hundred thousand clones, around 83% seen once, with approximately 4.7% in the top ten. CDR1 and CDR2 (germline): SGHVS, FQNEAQ. The CDR3 has 16 amino acids. Trimming cost V 2 bases and J 4 bases; bases outside gene matches: 10. The rearrangement joins TRBV7-8 to TRBJ1-1, with 7 bases identical to TRBD1. The clonotype originates from a woman aged 50 to 60 who had recovered from COVID-19. Input material: PBMCs or T cells enriched from blood (not recorded which). The CDR3 DNA reads TGTGCCAGCAGCTTACCGACAGGGTTGAGGGGCACTGAAGCTTTCTTT. As protein: CASSLPTGLRGTEAFF.